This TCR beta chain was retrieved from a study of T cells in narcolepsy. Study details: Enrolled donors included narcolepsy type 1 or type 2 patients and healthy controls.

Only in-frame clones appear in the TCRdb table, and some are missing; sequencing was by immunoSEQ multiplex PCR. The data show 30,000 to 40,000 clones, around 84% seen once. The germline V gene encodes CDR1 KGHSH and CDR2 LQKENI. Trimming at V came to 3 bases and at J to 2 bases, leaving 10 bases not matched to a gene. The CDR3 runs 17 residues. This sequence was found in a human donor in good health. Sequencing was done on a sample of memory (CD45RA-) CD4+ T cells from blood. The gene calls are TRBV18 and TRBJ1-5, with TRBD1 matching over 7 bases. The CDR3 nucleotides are TGTGCCAGCTCACCTCGGGGGGGTGACAGGGGCAATCAGCCCCAGCATTTT. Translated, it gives CASSPRGGDRGNQPQHF.